Below, 18 T cell receptor beta chains from the same sample are listed, as sequenced in a study of T-cell reconstitution after alpha-beta-depleted transplantation in children. Unique molecular identifiers were used to barcode this TCRbeta library. TCRdb reprocessed the PCR reads via MiXCR and lists one record per CDR3 protein. The data contain around 100,000 distinct CDR3 sequences, about a tenth of them singletons. The material sequenced was PBMCs, taken before TCRalphabeta/CD19-depleted stem cell transplant. The receptors derive from a boy younger than 10 with acute lymphoblastic leukemia, due to receive a stem cell transplant.

This clonotype was seen more than once but under ten times. The chain links TRBV5-1 to TRBJ2-1, with no clear D. The CDR3 sequence is 16 residues long. Trimming took off 0 bases at V and 4 bases at J, with 14 bases between the two ends. The germline gives CDR1 SGHRS, CDR2 YFSETQ. CDR3 protein: CASSLAVIAVYNEQFF. The CDR3 DNA reads TGCGCCAGCAGCTTGGCCGTGATAGCAGTATACAATGAGCAGTTCTTC.

The chain employs TRBV29-1 and TRBJ1-2, with 10 bases lining up with TRBD1. The CDR3 runs 14 residues. CDR1 and CDR2 from the germline V gene are SQVTM and ANQGSEA. J was trimmed by 8 bases and V by 1 base; bases with no gene match: 7. The CDR3 sequence is CSVEADRGLGGYTF. The CDR3 DNA reads TGCAGCGTTGAAGCAGACAGGGGGCTGGGAGGCTACACCTTC.

In its sample, this clonotype was seen many times. The chain recombines TRBV7-3 with TRBJ2-1; 7 positions match TRBD2. The CDR3 length is 15 residues. Trimming at V came to 5 bases and at J to 5 bases, leaving 9 bases not matched to a gene. Germline CDR1 and CDR2: SGHTA and FQGTGA. CDR3 sequence (DNA): TGTGCCAGCAGCCTTACGGCTAGCGGAAACAATGAGCAGTTCTTC. Amino acids: CASSLTASGNNEQFF. The full variable domain, completed using reference TRBV7-3 and TRBJ2-1, is GAGVSQTPSNKVTEKGKYVELRCDPISGHTALYWYRQSLGQGPEFLIYFQGTGAADDSGLPNDRFFAVRPEGSVSTLKIQRTERGDSAVYLCASSLTASGNNEQFFGPGTRLTVL.

This clonotype was found a few times. This chain connects TRBV20-1 to TRBJ1-5; the match to TRBD1 covers 8 bases. This CDR3 region has 12 residues. Losses at the gene ends were 2 bases for V and 11 bases for J; bases not matched to a gene: 5. In germline, CDR1 is DFQATT, CDR2 SNEGSKA (reference sequence). Written as DNA, the CDR3 is TGCAGTGCTAGACAGGGGGCAAGGTCCCAGCATTTT. It encodes CSARQGARSQHF.

This clonotype was counted many times. This chain uses TRBV6-1 with TRBJ2-3, with D possibly being TRBD2 (9 bases). This CDR3 has 17 residues. Trimming cost V 7 bases and J 7 bases, with 27 bases left between them. Germline values: CDR1 MNHNS, CDR2 SASEGT. CDR3 in amino acids: CASTQGVLAGSPHTQYF. As DNA, the CDR3 is TGTGCCAGCACACAGGGGGTTCTAGCGGGATCCCCCCATACGCAGTATTTT.

A few counts support this clonotype. The chain uses TRBV6-1 and TRBJ1-1, with D perhaps TRBD1 (5 bases). V was trimmed by 11 bases and J by 0 bases, leaving 13 bases between them. The CDR3 length is 13 residues. Germline V CDR1 and CDR2: MNHNS, SASEGT. CDR3 residues: CAVTGTVNTEAFF. For the CDR3, the DNA is TGTGCCGTAACCGGGACGGTGAACACTGAAGCTTTCTTT.

The V and J genes are TRBV4-2 and TRBJ2-1, with TRBD2 matching 10 bases. The CDR3 length is 16 residues. V lost 0 bases and J lost 8; bases outside the gene matches: 7. Germline loops: CDR1 LGHNA, CDR2 YNFKEQ. CDR3 residues: CASSQDLASGRDEQFF. DNA for the CDR3: TGTGCCAGCAGCCAAGATTTAGCTAGCGGGAGAGATGAGCAGTTCTTC.

The sample holds many counts of this clonotype. The gene calls are TRBV5-1 and TRBJ1-2; no reliable D call. CDR1 SGHRS and CDR2 YFSETQ come from the germline V gene. The V and J ends lost 1 base and 5 bases respectively, with 9 bases between them. CDR3 length: 13 residues. The CDR3 is CASSLFEDYGYTF. CDR3 nucleotide sequence: TGCGCCAGCAGCTTGTTTGAAGATTATGGCTACACCTTC.

This clonotype has only a few counts. The rearrangement links TRBV24-1 to TRBJ2-3, with D unclear. The germline V and J ends were trimmed by 8 bases and 0 bases, with 5 bases remaining between them. The CDR3 sequence is 12 residues long. In germline, CDR1 is KGHDR, CDR2 SFDVKD. The CDR3 region is CATMTSTDTQYF. In DNA form, the CDR3 reads TGTGCCACCATGACCAGCACAGATACGCAGTATTTT.

This clonotype has only a few counts. This chain links TRBV28 with TRBJ2-5, with D tentatively TRBD1 or TRBD2 (7 bases each). The CDR3 runs to 14 residues. Germline loops: CDR1 MDHEN, CDR2 SYDVKM. V shed 6 bases and J shed 4 bases, with 15 bases lying between them. The CDR3 reads CASRGGGSRETQYF. In DNA form, the CDR3 reads TGTGCCAGCAGGGGAGGGGGCTCAAGAGAGACCCAGTACTTC.

The chain joins TRBV5-1 to TRBJ2-1, with 12 bases fitting TRBD1. The CDR3 is made up of 17 amino acids. The junction had 11 bases not matched to a gene; V was cut back by 4 bases and J by 6 bases. Germline V gene data show CDR1 as SGHRS and CDR2 as YFSETQ. Here the CDR3 reads CASSPLSGTGGPNEQFF. Here the CDR3 DNA reads TGCGCCAGCAGCCCGCTAAGTGGGACAGGGGGCCCCAATGAGCAGTTCTTC.

The V call is TRBV29-1, the J call TRBJ2-3, with D maybe TRBD2 (5 bases). CDR3 length: 12 amino acids. V was cut by 3 bases and J by 1 base, with 5 bases left in between. Germline V gene lookup returns CDR1 SQVTM and CDR2 ANQGSEA. The DNA for the CDR3 is TGCAGCGTTGATAGCGGCACAGATACGCAGTATTTT. It encodes CSVDSGTDTQYF.

This clonotype was observed at least ten times. The genes are TRBV5-6 and TRBJ2-5, with D unresolved. V was pared by 2 bases and J by 6 bases, with 11 bases between. This CDR3 comprises 13 residues. CDR1 and CDR2 (germline): SGHDT, YYEEEE. The CDR3 nucleotides are TGTGCCAGCAGCTTTGTGGGCGAAAAGACCCAGTACTTC. This gives the protein CASSFVGEKTQYF.

The chain employs TRBV5-6 and TRBJ1-2, with D unresolved. The V end lost 1 base, the J end lost 3 bases, and 22 bases lay between the germline ends. Germline V gene data show CDR1 as SGHDT and CDR2 as YYEEEE. The CDR3 has 18 amino acids. The CDR3 coding sequence is TGTGCCAGCAGCTTGCGGGGTTTACGGAAAAGGTGGGACTATGGCTACACCTTC. Residues: CASSLRGLRKRWDYGYTF.

The sample holds a few counts of this clonotype. CDR3 in amino acids: CASSSLGTDKNIQYF. In DNA form, the CDR3 reads TGCGCCAGCAGCTCGTTGGGGACAGACAAAAACATTCAGTACTTC. The chain combines TRBV5-1 with TRBJ2-4; 7 bases map to TRBD1. CDR3 length: 15 residues. J lost 3 bases, V lost 3 bases, and 6 bases had no gene match. Germline loops: CDR1 SGHRS, CDR2 YFSETQ.

This clonotype has only a few counts. The V call is TRBV11-2, the J call TRBJ2-1; 7 positions agree with TRBD2. Germline loops: CDR1 SGHAT, CDR2 FQNNGV. The ends lost 3 bases at V and 5 bases at J; junction bases unmatched: 4. The CDR3 has 14 amino acids. The CDR3 DNA reads TGTGCCAGCAGCTTCGTAGCGGGTCACAATGAGCAGTTCTTC. It is translated as CASSFVAGHNEQFF.

This clonotype was picked up a small number of times. The rearrangement uses TRBV20-1 and TRBJ2-2; D gene unclear. V lost 1 base and J lost 4, with 7 bases in between. CDR1 and CDR2 (germline): DFQATT, SNEGSKA (reference sequence). The length of the CDR3 is 13 residues. CDR3: CSARVRPTGELFF. The CDR3 nucleotides read TGCAGTGCTAGAGTCAGACCCACCGGGGAGCTGTTTTTT.

The V call is TRBV9, the J call TRBJ2-3; D gene uncertain. V was cut by 4 bases and J by 0 bases, with 12 bases left in between. The CDR3 is 15 amino acids. CDR1 is SGDLS and CDR2 is YYNGEE in the germline V gene. CDR3 DNA sequence: TGTGCCAGCAGCCCTTGGACGGTTAGCACAGATACGCAGTATTTT. Protein sequence: CASSPWTVSTDTQYF.